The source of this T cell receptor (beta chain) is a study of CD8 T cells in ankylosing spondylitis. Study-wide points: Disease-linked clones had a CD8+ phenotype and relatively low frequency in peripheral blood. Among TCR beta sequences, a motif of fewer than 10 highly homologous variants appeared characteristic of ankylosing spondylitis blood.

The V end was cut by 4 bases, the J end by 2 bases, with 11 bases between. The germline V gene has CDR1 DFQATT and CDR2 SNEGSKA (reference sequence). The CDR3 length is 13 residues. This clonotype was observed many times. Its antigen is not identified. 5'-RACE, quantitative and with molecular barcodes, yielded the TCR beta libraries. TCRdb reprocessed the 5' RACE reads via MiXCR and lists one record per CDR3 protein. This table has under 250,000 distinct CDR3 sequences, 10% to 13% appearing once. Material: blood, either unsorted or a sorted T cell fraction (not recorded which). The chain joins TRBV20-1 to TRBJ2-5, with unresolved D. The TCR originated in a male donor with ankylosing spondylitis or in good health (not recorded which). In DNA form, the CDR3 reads TGCAGTGCTAAGGGAATAAATCAAGAGACCCAGTACTTC. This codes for CSAKGINQETQYF.